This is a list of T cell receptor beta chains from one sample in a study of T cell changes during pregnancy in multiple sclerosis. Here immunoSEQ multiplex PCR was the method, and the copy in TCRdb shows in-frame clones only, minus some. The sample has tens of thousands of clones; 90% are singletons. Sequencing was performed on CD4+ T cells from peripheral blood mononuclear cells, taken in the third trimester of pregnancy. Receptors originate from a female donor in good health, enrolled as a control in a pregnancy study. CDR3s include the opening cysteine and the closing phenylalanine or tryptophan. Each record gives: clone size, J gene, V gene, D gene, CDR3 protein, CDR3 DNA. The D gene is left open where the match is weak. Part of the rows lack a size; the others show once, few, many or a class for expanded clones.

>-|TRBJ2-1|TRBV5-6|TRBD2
CASSLLQRDFNEQFF
TGTGCCAGCAGCTTGCTCCAGCGGGACTTCAATGAGCAGTTCTTC
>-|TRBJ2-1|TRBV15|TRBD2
CATSRDSGGYNEQFF
TGTGCCACCAGCAGAGATAGCGGGGGGTACAATGAGCAGTTCTTC
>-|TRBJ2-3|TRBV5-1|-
CASREGIQGPITRTDTQYF
TGCGCCAGCAGAGAGGGGATCCAGGGGCCGATTACAAGGACAGATACGCAGTATTTT
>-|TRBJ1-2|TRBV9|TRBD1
CASSGWTGSGYTF
TGTGCCAGCAGCGGATGGACAGGGAGCGGCTACACCTTC
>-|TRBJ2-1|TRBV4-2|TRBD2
CASSQGGAGGKINEQFF
TGTGCCAGCAGCCAAGGCGGGGCGGGAGGGAAGATCAATGAGCAGTTCTTC
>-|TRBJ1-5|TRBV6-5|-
CASSLSRGGQPQHF
TGTGCCAGCAGTTTAAGTCGAGGGGGTCAGCCCCAGCATTTT
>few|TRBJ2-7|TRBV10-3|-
CAISETFTGKEQYF
TGTGCCATCAGTGAGACTTTTACAGGGAAAGAGCAGTACTTC
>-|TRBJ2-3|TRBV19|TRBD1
CASSQGLADTQYF
TGTGCCAGCTCACAGGGGTTGGCGGATACGCAGTATTTT
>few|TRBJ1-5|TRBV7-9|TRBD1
CASSPGGNQPQHF
TGTGCCAGCAGCCCAGGGGGGAATCAGCCCCAGCATTTT
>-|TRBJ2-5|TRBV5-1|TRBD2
CASSLAGTKETQYF
TGCGCCAGCAGCTTGGCCGGGACTAAAGAGACCCAGTACTTC
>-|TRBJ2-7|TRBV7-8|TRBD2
CASSLLAGNSYEQYF
TGTGCCAGCAGCCTTCTAGCGGGGAACTCCTACGAGCAGTACTTC
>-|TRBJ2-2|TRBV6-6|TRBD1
CASSSTGQGSTGELFF
TGTGCCAGCAGTTCCACCGGACAGGGGAGCACCGGGGAGCTGTTTTTT
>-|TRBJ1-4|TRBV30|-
CAWGLNEKLFF
TGTGCCTGGGGCCTTAATGAAAAACTGTTTTTT
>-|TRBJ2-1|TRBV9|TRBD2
CASSGGSGGYNEQFF
TGTGCCAGCAGCGGAGGCAGCGGGGGCTACAATGAGCAGTTCTTC
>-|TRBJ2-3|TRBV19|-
CASSIRADTQYF
TGTGCCAGTAGTATCCGAGCAGATACGCAGTATTTT
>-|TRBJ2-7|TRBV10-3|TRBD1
CAINPGQGASYEQYF
TGTGCCATCAACCCCGGACAGGGGGCCTCCTACGAGCAGTACTTC
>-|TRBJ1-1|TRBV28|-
CASSSRNRRAFF
TGTGCCAGCAGTTCAAGAAATAGGAGAGCTTTCTTT
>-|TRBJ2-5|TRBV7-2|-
CASSLVRGRGEETQYF
TGTGCCAGCAGCTTAGTGAGAGGCAGGGGGGAAGAGACCCAGTACTTC
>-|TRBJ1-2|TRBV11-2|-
CASSQLRTSGYGYTF
TGTGCCAGCAGCCAGCTAAGGACTTCCGGCTATGGCTACACCTTC
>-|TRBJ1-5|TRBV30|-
CAWSVGTGGNQPQHF
TGTGCCTGGAGTGTAGGGACCGGGGGGAATCAGCCCCAGCATTTT
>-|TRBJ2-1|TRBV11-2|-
CASSLGASAGVEQFF
TGTGCCAGCAGCTTAGGGGCGTCGGCCGGGGTTGAGCAGTTCTTC
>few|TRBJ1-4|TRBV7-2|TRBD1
CASSRTGQGTNEKLFF
TGTGCCAGCAGCAGAACAGGACAGGGGACTAATGAAAAACTGTTTTTT
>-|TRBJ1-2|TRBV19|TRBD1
CASSRGQGPGYTF
TGTGCCAGTAGTAGGGGACAGGGGCCTGGCTACACCTTC
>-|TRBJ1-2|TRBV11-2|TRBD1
CASSLQGVRGGYTF
TGTGCCAGCAGCCTACAGGGGGTACGCGGTGGCTACACCTTC
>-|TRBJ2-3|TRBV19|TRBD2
CASSPPWRGGSDTQYF
TGTGCCAGTAGTCCTCCCTGGCGGGGGGGCTCAGATACGCAGTATTTT
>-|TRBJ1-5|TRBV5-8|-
CASRRAGFSNQPQHF
TGTGCCAGCAGAAGGGCAGGGTTTAGCAATCAGCCCCAGCATTTT
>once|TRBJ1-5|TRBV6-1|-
CASRPPGRGNQPQHF
TGTGCCAGCAGACCCCCCGGGAGGGGAAATCAGCCCCAGCATTTT